This TCR beta chain was captured in a study of T-cell reconstitution after alpha-beta-depleted transplantation in children. Unique molecular identifiers were incorporated when the TCRbeta library was constructed. Each CDR3 protein is one row after TCRdb ran MiXCR on the PCR reads. The sample carries approximately 510,000 distinct CDR3 sequences, approximately 20% recorded once. V lost 2 bases, J lost 1 base, and 14 bases lay in between. In germline, CDR1 is MNHEY, CDR2 SVGAGI. The CDR3 spans 16 residues. This clonotype was detected only a few times. The sequence was obtained from a human donor who donated a stem cell graft to a child with acute lymphoblastic leukemia. The chain uses TRBV6-5 and TRBJ2-5; D not certain. Here the sequenced sample was PBMCs from the stem cell graft donor, taken from the stem cell graft. CDR3: CASSYNKRALQETQYF. Written as DNA, the CDR3 is TGTGCCAGCAGTTACAACAAGCGCGCTCTCCAAGAGACCCAGTACTTC.